This entry is about one T cell receptor (beta chain). The record originates from a study of shared T cell receptors in the human thymus. Generated by immunoSEQ multiplex PCR, the TCRdb table keeps only in-frame clones and is missing some. The table has about 610,000 clones, around nine tenths seen once; the top ten hold around 0.0099%. V was shortened by 5 bases and J by 2 bases, with 13 bases between the two germline ends. The CDR3 runs to 14 residues. Germline V CDR1 and CDR2: LNHNV, YYDKDF (reference sequence). These same data were also listed under a study on human thymus T cells. That work adds: Donor material was obtained from healthy Finnish infants undergoing corrective surgery for congenital heart defects. It was from resections taken during corrective heart surgery that the thymus tissue came. Repertoires sampled from thymus and blood appeared biased in V and J gene usage.

This chain joins TRBV15 and TRBJ2-7; TRBD2 is a possible D gene (5 bases). The sequenced sample consisted of thymocytes. This receptor was taken from a boy younger than two with a congenital heart defect. CDR3 in DNA: TGTGCCACCAGCGGAGGTACAAGTCCCTACGAGCAGTACTTC. It translates to CATSGGTSPYEQYF.